This TCR beta chain was sequenced in a study of cytomegalovirus exposure and HLA in healthy donors. Remarks on this clone: Its target is not known. A read error may produce the germline difference seen at one junction end.

The PCR had 60 Vbeta and 13 Jbeta primers. The table came from immunoSEQ multiplex PCR; TCRdb's copy has only in-frame clones and leaves some out. This sample has fewer than 200,000 clones, with about 82% found just once. Points from the study as a whole: Highly shared sequence variants in one cluster were likely a sequencing artifact.

CDR1 MGHDK and CDR2 SYGVNS come from the germline V gene. CDR3 size: 15 residues. Material: PBMCs. The rearrangement joins TRBV25-1 to TRBJ2-6; D possibly corresponds to TRBD1 (5 bases). The source of this sequence is a female donor in good health and CMV-seronegative. Here the CDR3 reads CASSEGRAGANGLTF. The CDR3 nucleotides are TGTGCCAGCAGTGAGGGAAGGGCTGGGGCCAACGGCCTGACTTTC.